These 27 T cell receptor beta chains were all obtained from the same sample, sequenced in a study of T-cell reconstitution after alpha-beta-depleted transplantation in children (dated by TCRdb to about 2016). The intended sense of this specimen's treatment or condition label: allogeneic hematopoietic cell transplantation with graft depleted of TCRalphabeta T cells and CD19 B cells. Libraries came from PCR. The listed sequencing device is Illumina HiSeq 2500. TCR library preparation used molecular barcoding, with unique molecular identifiers applied to normalize quantification of the TCRbeta repertoire. TCRdb passed the public sequencing reads through fastp at Q25 and MiXCR, retaining productive beta sequences. Entries that share a CDR3 protein sequence are merged under the most common genes and DNA. Present in this sample are more than 400,000 distinct CDR3 sequences, over 10% of which were seen just once. The ten largest clones represent 12% to 15% of the sample.

The specimen was PBMCs, mostly from graft donor cells, collected 180 days after TCRalphabeta/CD19-depleted stem cell transplant. These receptors were collected from a female patient aged 2-9 years who had a stem cell transplant for aplastic anemia, so the T cells may come from the graft donor.

The rearrangement links TRBV30 to TRBJ1-3; 7 bases fit TRBD1. Trimming removed 1 base from V and 3 bases from J; junction bases left unmatched: 6. CDR1 is GTSNPN, CDR2 SVGIG, per germline (reference sequence). This CDR3 has 15 amino acids. The CDR3 loop is CAWSERGRSGNTIYF. The CDR3 DNA follows: TGTGCCTGGAGTGAAAGGGGGCGAAGTGGAAACACCATATATTTT. Full variable domain (remainder filled in from reference TRBV30 and TRBJ1-3): SQTIHQWPATLVQPVGSPLSLECTVEGTSNPNLYWYRQAAGRGLQLLFYSVGIGQISSEVPQNLSASRPQDRQFILSSKKLLLSDSGFYLCAWSERGRSGNTIYFGEGSWLTVV.

This clonotype has a count of ten or more. V is TRBV5-6 and J is TRBJ1-1; a possible D gene is TRBD1 (6 bases). This CDR3 is built from 15 residues. Looked up from germline, CDR1 is SGHDT and CDR2 is YYEEEE. The germline V and J ends were trimmed by 1 base and 0 bases, with 10 bases remaining between them. This chain's CDR3 is CASSLTGRVNTEAFF. CDR3 sequence (DNA): TGTGCCAGCAGCTTGACAGGGAGGGTGAACACTGAAGCTTTCTTT. The full variable domain, completed using reference TRBV5-6 and TRBJ1-1, is DAGVTQSPTHLIKTRGQQVTLRCSPKSGHDTVSWYQQALGQGPQFIFQYYEEEERQRGNFPDRFSGHQFPNYSSELNVNALLLGDSALYLCASSLTGRVNTEAFFGQGTRLTVV.

The chain carries TRBV7-2 and TRBJ2-5; tentatively, D is TRBD2 (6 bases). This CDR3 is built from 15 residues. Trimming took 0 bases from V and 1 from J, leaving 9 bases between them. Germline CDR1 reads SGHTA; CDR2 reads FQGNSA. CDR3: CASSLAGTLQETQYF. DNA of the CDR3: TGTGCCAGCAGCTTAGCCGGGACTCTCCAAGAGACCCAGTACTTC.

This clonotype was counted only a few times. The chain employs TRBV6-5 and TRBJ2-3, with a weak D call TRBD2 (5 bases). Germline V gene lookup returns CDR1 MNHEY and CDR2 SVGAGI. Trimming pared 0 bases from V and 0 bases from J, leaving 13 bases between. The CDR3 loop spans 17 amino acids. The CDR3 DNA follows: TGTGCCAGCAGTTACTCAAGGCGGGTAGCTAGCACAGATACGCAGTATTTT. It codes for CASSYSRRVASTDTQYF.

The chain has TRBV5-1 and TRBJ2-5; D gene unclear. V was pared by 2 bases and J by 5 bases, with 10 bases between. CDR3 length equals 13 residues. CDR1 is SGHRS and CDR2 is YFSETQ in the germline V gene. This CDR3 reads CASSFRNVETQYF. The CDR3 nucleotides read TGCGCCAGCAGCTTCCGCAACGTCGAGACCCAGTACTTC.

This clonotype was found a few times. The chain is built from TRBV3-1 and TRBJ2-2; 10 bases line up with TRBD2. V lost 1 base and J lost 6; bases outside the gene matches: 14. The CDR3 extends over 19 amino acids. The germline CDR1 and CDR2 sequences are LGHDT and YNNKEL (reference sequence). CDR3 amino acids: CASSQGRAGGPPKAGELFF. The CDR3 nucleotides are TGTGCCAGCAGCCAAGGGCGAGCGGGAGGGCCCCCCAAGGCCGGGGAGCTGTTTTTT.

This clonotype was picked up many times. The chain recombines TRBV14 with TRBJ2-1; tentatively, D is TRBD2 (6 bases). Germline CDR1 SGHDN, CDR2 FVKESK. The V end lost 3 bases, the J end lost 4 bases, and 16 bases lay between the germline ends. The CDR3 consists of 16 residues. The CDR3 DNA is TGTGCCAGCAGCCACACACCGGGACTCCCATACAATGAGCAGTTCTTC. Protein product: CASSHTPGLPYNEQFF.

This clonotype was seen more than once but under ten times. The CDR3 nucleotides read TGTGCCAGCAGTGAATATGGACGGGACACCAGTCTGGGGAACGCGAACACTGAAGCTTTCTTT. Translating it yields CASSEYGRDTSLGNANTEAFF. This chain connects TRBV25-1 to TRBJ1-1; perhaps TRBD1 as D (6 bases). Per the germline V gene, CDR1 is MGHDK and CDR2 is SYGVNS. Deletions cut 0 bases from V and 1 base from J, with 27 bases between. CDR3 length equals 21 residues.

The rearrangement uses TRBV6-5 and TRBJ1-6, with D hard to call. V lost 2 bases to trimming and J lost 9 bases, with 11 bases between them. CDR1 is MNHEY, CDR2 SVGAGI, per germline. The CDR3 runs 14 residues. The CDR3 loop is CASSYQEGLSPLHF. In nucleotides, the CDR3 is TGTGCCAGCAGTTACCAGGAAGGACTTTCACCCCTCCACTTT.

The chain links TRBV5-1 to TRBJ2-1; D is uncertain. Trimming pared 1 base from V and 5 bases from J, leaving 10 bases between. Looked up from germline, CDR1 is SGHRS and CDR2 is YFSETQ. The length of the CDR3 is 14 residues. The DNA for the CDR3 is TGCGCCAGCAGCTTGCCAACGGCCGACAATGAGCAGTTCTTC. It is translated as CASSLPTADNEQFF.

This clonotype was seen many times. The chain joins TRBV11-3 to TRBJ2-2; D remains unclear. Germline CDR1 reads SGHNT; CDR2 reads YENEEA. The CDR3 consists of 11 residues. The ends were cut back, 8 bases at V and 4 bases at J, with 5 bases in the middle. CDR3 residues: CASRFTGELFF. In DNA form, the CDR3 reads TGTGCCAGCCGATTCACCGGGGAGCTGTTTTTT. Full variable domain (outside the CDR3, taken from reference TRBV11-3 and TRBJ2-2): EAGVVQSPRYKIIEKKQPVAFWCNPISGHNTLYWYLQNLGQGPELLIRYENEEAVDDSQLPKDRFSAERLKGVDSTLKIQPAELGDSAVYLCASRFTGELFFGEGSRLTVL.

V and J are TRBV29-1 and TRBJ2-5; a weak D match, TRBD1 (6 bases). Per the germline V gene, CDR1 is SQVTM and CDR2 is ANQGSEA. The length of the CDR3 is 14 residues. Between the trimmed V and J ends, which lost 4 bases and 4 bases, there was a span of 16 bases. CDR3 region: CSVGGPLRGETQYF. The CDR3 DNA sequence: TGCAGCGTTGGGGGGCCCTTACGGGGAGAGACCCAGTACTTC. The complete variable domain, with remaining parts taken from reference TRBV29-1 and TRBJ2-5, reads SAVISQKPSRDICQRGTSLTIQCQVDSQVTMMFWYRQQPGQSLTLIATANQGSEATYESGFVIDKFPISRPNLTFSTLTVSNMSPEDSSIYLCSVGGPLRGETQYFGPGTRLLVL.

The sample holds a few counts of this clonotype. The chain recombines TRBV14 with TRBJ2-7; 10 bases line up with TRBD1. The V gene's germline CDR1 is SGHDN and CDR2 FVKESK. V was pared by 3 bases and J by 5 bases, with 4 bases of the junction left unmatched. The CDR3 runs to 14 residues. CDR3 DNA: TGTGCCAGCAGCCAGGGACAGGGGTACCACGAGCAGTACTTC. Protein sequence: CASSQGQGYHEQYF.

The DNA of the CDR3 is TGCAGTGCCAGACCCTCGGGGGCCGGGAACACAGATACGCAGTATTTT. Amino acid sequence: CSARPSGAGNTDTQYF. The gene calls are TRBV20-1 and TRBJ2-3, with D possibly called TRBD1 or TRBD2 (6 bases each). The germline V gene has CDR1 DFQATT and CDR2 SNEGSKA (reference sequence). The CDR3 loop spans 16 amino acids. V lost 6 bases and J 2 bases, leaving 21 bases between the germline ends.

Only a few counts were recorded for this clonotype. This chain links TRBV7-2 with TRBJ2-7, with D perhaps given as TRBD1 or TRBD2 (6 bases each). From germline, CDR1 is SGHTA and CDR2 FQGNSA. Trimming removed 4 bases from V and 4 bases from J, with 17 bases in between. This CDR3 is 15 amino acids long. CDR3 nucleotides: TGTGCCAGCAGCTCCAGCGGGTTCAGGGGTTACGAGCAGTACTTC. It codes for CASSSSGFRGYEQYF.

The sample holds a few counts of this clonotype. CDR3 bases: TGCGCCAGCAGCCAAGGACTAGCGGGGGGCGTGGAGACCCAGTACTTC. The encoded protein is CASSQGLAGGVETQYF. The chain is built from TRBV4-1 and TRBJ2-5, with 13 positions matching TRBD2. This CDR3 region has 16 residues. Per germline, CDR1 MGHRA and CDR2 YSYEKL. The ends lost 1 base at V and 5 bases at J; junction bases unmatched: 4.

The table lists this clonotype with a few counts. This chain joins TRBV5-1 and TRBJ2-7; D is possibly TRBD1 (6 bases). V lost 1 base to trimming and J lost 3 bases, with 14 bases between them. Germline CDR1 reads SGHRS; CDR2 reads YFSETQ. The CDR3 has 15 amino acids. This chain's CDR3 is CASSLLATQGYEQYF. The CDR3 DNA reads TGCGCCAGCAGCTTGCTGGCCACACAGGGCTACGAGCAGTACTTC.

This clonotype showed up just a few times. J is TRBJ2-7 and V is TRBV20-1, with 10 bases matching TRBD1. V lost 7 bases and J lost 6; bases outside the gene matches: 12. Germline assignment: CDR1 DFQATT and CDR2 SNEGSKA (reference sequence). This CDR3 spans 14 amino acids. CDR3 amino acids: CSGQNHGTGAEQYF. The DNA for the CDR3 is TGCAGTGGACAAAACCATGGGACAGGGGCCGAGCAGTACTTC.

Many counts were recorded for this clonotype. The V call is TRBV15, the J call TRBJ1-2, with D hard to call. Germline CDR1 and CDR2: LNHNV and YYDKDF (reference sequence). The CDR3 is made up of 15 amino acids. Trimming pared 1 base from V and 8 bases from J, leaving 17 bases between. The CDR3 nucleotides are TGTGCCACCAGCAGAGCGGCAGGCGCAGTTGGGGGCTACACCTTC. This translates into CATSRAAGAVGGYTF.

This clonotype occurred many times. CDR3 DNA sequence: TGCAGTGCCACGGACAGGGGGAGCGCCTACGAGCAGTACGTC. Its translation is CSATDRGSAYEQYV. This chain links TRBV20-1 with TRBJ2-7; TRBD1 agrees at 10 bases. The CDR3 consists of 14 residues. The junction had 7 bases not matched to a gene; V was cut back by 6 bases and J by 2 bases. Germline CDR1 DFQATT, CDR2 SNEGSKA (reference sequence).

This clonotype has just a few counts. The V call is TRBV6-2 or TRBV6-3, the J call TRBJ2-5, with D perhaps TRBD2 (6 bases). V was trimmed by 9 bases and J by 2 bases, leaving 13 bases between them. CDR3 length equals 13 residues. Germline CDR1 MNHEY, CDR2 SVGEGT. CDR3 loop: CASGGTGQETQYF. CDR3 coding DNA: TGTGCCAGTGGGGGGACTGGGCAAGAGACCCAGTACTTC.

This rearrangement joins TRBV12-3 or TRBV12-4 to TRBJ1-5; the match to TRBD1 covers 10 bases. This CDR3 contains 16 residues. V shed 4 bases, J shed 7 bases, and the junction held 10 bases outside the gene matches. CDR3 coding DNA: TGTGCCAGCAGTTCCTCGGGAGGACAGGGGGGACAGCCCCAGCATTTT. Its translation: CASSSSGGQGGQPQHF.

This clonotype was observed a handful of times. V usage is TRBV5-1 and J usage is TRBJ2-3; possibly TRBD1 or TRBD2 for D (5 bases each). The germline V gene encodes CDR1 SGHRS and CDR2 YFSETQ. CDR3 length: 19 residues. Between the trimmed V and J ends, which lost 4 bases and 0 bases, there was a span of 24 bases. CDR3 in DNA: TGCGCCAGCAGCCCACAGGCAAGCGGCCGAGGCCTTAGCACAGATACGCAGTATTTT. Translation gives CASSPQASGRGLSTDTQYF.

This clonotype occurred many times. The chain couples TRBV12-3 or TRBV12-4 to TRBJ2-7; possibly TRBD1 for D (6 bases). The CDR3 is 15 amino acids. Between the trimmed V and J ends, which lost 2 bases and 2 bases, there was a span of 13 bases. CDR3 loop: CASSLIGTRTYEQYF. The CDR3 coding sequence is TGTGCCAGCAGTTTAATTGGGACAAGGACCTACGAGCAGTACTTC.

This chain joins TRBV15 and TRBJ2-2; the match to TRBD2 covers 7 bases. Germline lookup yields CDR1 LNHNV and CDR2 YYDKDF (reference sequence). V was pared by 0 bases and J by 2 bases, with 9 bases of the junction left unmatched. The CDR3 consists of 18 residues. The CDR3 reads CATSRDPGSGINTGELFF. CDR3 nucleotide sequence: TGTGCCACCAGCAGAGATCCTGGGAGCGGGATAAACACCGGGGAGCTGTTTTTT.

This clonotype was seen repeatedly, ten times or more. The V gene is TRBV7-6, the J gene TRBJ2-1; D is possibly TRBD2 (6 bases). CDR1 and CDR2 from the germline V gene are SGHVS and FNYEAQ. This CDR3 region has 17 residues. Trimming shortened V by 5 bases and J by 4 bases, and 21 bases separated the two germline ends. The CDR3 sequence: CASSPQPTGVTYNEQFF. Written as DNA, the CDR3 is TGTGCCAGCAGCCCCCAGCCAACGGGAGTTACTTACAATGAGCAGTTCTTC.

V is TRBV11-2 and J is TRBJ1-4; no firm D call. The CDR3 covers 14 residues. V was pared by 3 bases and J by 7 bases, with 12 bases between. Germline lookup yields CDR1 SGHAT and CDR2 FQNNGV. CDR3 loop: CASSFRPQPEKLFF. CDR3 nucleotides: TGTGCCAGCAGCTTTAGGCCACAGCCTGAAAAACTGTTTTTT.